This T cell receptor beta chain was obtained from a study of OX40 agonist ivuxolimab in advanced cancers. At the level of the study: Ivuxolimab is an agonistic anti-OX40 (CD134) antibody, and patients were treated with it. Study findings and constraints: Dosing at 0.1 to 3.0 mg/kg was accompanied by clonal expansion of CD4+ and CD8+ blood T cells by week 6.

V lost 4 bases, J lost 8 bases, and 9 bases stayed unmatched. The CDR3 sequence is 15 residues long. Germline V gene lookup returns CDR1 MGHRA and CDR2 YSYEKL. Libraries were prepared by immunoSEQ multiplex PCR; TCRdb keeps only in-frame clonotypes and omits some of them. The sample lists about 67,000 clones; under 90% were seen once. A history of autoimmune disease or systemic immunosuppression excluded patients. Regarding this clone: What it binds is unknown.

Sequenced material: CD4+ or CD8+ T cells sorted from blood, taken in a trial of the OX40 agonist ivuxolimab. The rearrangement joins TRBV4-1 to TRBJ2-1; 9 bases match TRBD1. The source is an adult with an advanced solid tumor such as melanoma, head and neck, liver or kidney cancer. The CDR3 nucleotides are TGCGCCAGCAGCCCCCGGACAGGGGTTGCGGATGAGCAGTTCTTC. Translating it yields CASSPRTGVADEQFF.